The 25 T cell receptor beta chains given below trace back to one sample, sequenced in a study of monozygotic twins with inflammatory bowel disease. TCRdb re-called the 5' RACE reads, yielding one record per CDR3 amino acid sequence without DNA. The sample totals about 330,000 distinct CDR3 sequences. Sequencing was performed on blood. Source of these receptors: a human donor with ulcerative colitis or Crohn's disease, or a healthy co-twin of an affected twin (not recorded which).

V is TRBV5-4 and J is TRBJ2-3; the TRBD1 assignment by TCRdb is unverifiable without DNA. Looked up from germline, CDR1 is SGHNT and CDR2 is YYREEE (reference sequence). The CDR3 contains 18 residues. The CDR3: CASSLLKLSGAITDTQYF.

The V and J genes are TRBV10-3 and TRBJ1-6. CDR1 and CDR2 (germline): ENHRY, SYGVKD. The CDR3 runs 13 residues. The CDR3 region is CAISEQTHSPLHF.

The chain joins TRBV25-1 to TRBJ1-5; the TRBD1 assignment by TCRdb is unverifiable without DNA. The V gene's germline CDR1 is MGHDK and CDR2 SYGVNS. This CDR3 is 14 amino acids long. CDR3 amino acids: CASSDDREDQPQHF.

The chain carries TRBV7-3 and TRBJ2-1; there is no DNA to check the TCRdb D call of TRBD2. CDR1 is SGHTA, CDR2 FQGTGA, per germline. The CDR3 has 17 residues. The CDR3 region is CASSPKGSGSTYNEQFF.

The rearrangement joins TRBV4-2 to TRBJ2-1; the D gene TCRdb calls, TRBD1, cannot be checked with no DNA. The V gene's germline CDR1 is LGHNA and CDR2 YNFKEQ. CDR3 length: 15 residues. The CDR3 is CASSRTGDVYNEQFF.

The chain is built from TRBV27 and TRBJ2-5; TCRdb returns TRBD2, unconfirmable since there is no DNA. The V gene's germline CDR1 is MNHEY and CDR2 SMNVEV (reference sequence). This CDR3 comprises 16 residues. The CDR3 sequence is CASSPLFSGGAETQYF.

The V and J genes are TRBV5-1 and TRBJ1-3; the TCRdb D gene call, TRBD1, has no DNA to confirm it. The CDR3 extends over 15 amino acids. CDR1 and CDR2 from the germline V gene are SGHRS and YFSETQ. The CDR3 sequence is CASSLETGAGNTVYF.

J is TRBJ1-5 and V is TRBV20-1; TCRdb's D call, TRBD1, is unchecked because there is no DNA. Looked up from germline, CDR1 is DFQATT and CDR2 is SNEGSKA (reference sequence). There are 16 residues in the CDR3. CDR3 protein: CSAILGPGQKNQPQHF.

The rearrangement uses TRBV5-5 and TRBJ2-3. Looked up from germline, CDR1 is SGHKS and CDR2 is YYEKEE (reference sequence). The CDR3 is 14 residues long. This chain's CDR3 is CASSLPLDPDTQYF.

V gene TRBV27 combines with J gene TRBJ2-3. This CDR3 comprises 15 residues. Germline V CDR1 and CDR2: MNHEY, SMNVEV (reference sequence). The chain's CDR3 is CASSSQPKSTDTQYF.

The chain carries TRBV5-6 and TRBJ2-2; the D call from TCRdb, TRBD1, cannot be confirmed without DNA. This CDR3 is built from 16 residues. Germline CDR1 and CDR2: SGHDT and YYEEEE. The CDR3: CASSPTRGWNTGELFF.

J is TRBJ2-7 and V is TRBV29-1. The CDR3 totals 13 residues. Germline V gene data show CDR1 as SQVTM and CDR2 as ANQGSEA. CDR3 region: CSVMGNQNNEQYF.

V is TRBV5-1 and J is TRBJ2-7; the D call from TCRdb, TRBD1, cannot be confirmed without DNA. Germline V CDR1 and CDR2: SGHRS, YFSETQ. CDR3 length: 15 amino acids. The CDR3 loop is CASSLDGGGYYEQYF.

This chain joins TRBV5-1 and TRBJ2-1; the TRBD1 assignment by TCRdb is unverifiable without DNA. The CDR3 loop spans 15 amino acids. CDR1 is SGHRS and CDR2 is YFSETQ in the germline V gene. The CDR3 loop is CASSRDRGEHSEQFF.

This rearrangement joins TRBV18 to TRBJ2-7. From germline, CDR1 is KGHSH and CDR2 LQKENI. There are 11 residues in the CDR3. The CDR3 sequence: CASSPDHEQYF.

The chain employs TRBV15 and TRBJ2-1; TCRdb gives TRBD1 as the D gene, but with no DNA this cannot be confirmed. Germline CDR1 LNHNV, CDR2 YYDKDF (reference sequence). The CDR3 contains 15 residues. The CDR3 is CATSRGGKLRGEQFF.

The chain carries TRBV13 and TRBJ1-1. The CDR3 extends over 14 amino acids. Germline values: CDR1 PRHDT, CDR2 FYEKMQ (reference sequence). The CDR3 spells CASKVGYDYTEAFF.

The CDR3 protein is CASSLVLAGELDTQYF. This rearrangement joins TRBV4-1 to TRBJ2-3; TCRdb selects TRBD2, and the lack of DNA leaves this call unchecked. CDR3 length: 16 residues. Germline CDR1 reads MGHRA; CDR2 reads YSYEKL.

The chain recombines TRBV5-1 with TRBJ2-2; the TCRdb call, TRBD2, lacks DNA for checking. The CDR3 consists of 16 residues. Germline V gene sequence: CDR1 SGHRS, CDR2 YFSETQ. This chain's CDR3 is CASSLSSREGAGELFF. The full variable domain, with the rest looked up from reference TRBV5-1 and TRBJ2-2, is KAGVTQTPRYLIKTRGQQVTLSCSPISGHRSVSWYQQTPGQGLQFLFEYFSETQRNKGNFPGRFSGRQFSNSRSEMNVSTLELGDSALYLCASSLSSREGAGELFFGEGSRLTVL.

The chain employs TRBV20-1 and TRBJ2-1; with no DNA, the TCRdb D assignment of TRBD2 cannot be verified. The germline CDR1 and CDR2 sequences are DFQATT and SNEGSKA (reference sequence). This CDR3 has 13 amino acids. Here the CDR3 reads CSAEDGLDGEQFF.

The genes are TRBV5-1 and TRBJ1-1. The CDR3 is made up of 14 amino acids. Germline V gives CDR1 SGHRS, CDR2 YFSETQ. CDR3 sequence: CASSLVDGSTEAFF.

The CDR3 loop reads CASSFFPGRGNTEAFF. This rearrangement joins TRBV7-2 to TRBJ1-1; TCRdb's assignment of TRBD1 cannot be checked, as there is no DNA. This CDR3 has 16 residues. CDR1 is SGHTA and CDR2 is FQGNSA in the germline V gene.

The chain uses TRBV28 and TRBJ1-1. Germline V lookup: CDR1 MDHEN, CDR2 SYDVKM. This CDR3 is built from 14 residues. The CDR3 is CASRLRGRDTEAFF.

The V gene is TRBV7-9, the J gene TRBJ2-1; the TRBD2 assignment by TCRdb is unverifiable without DNA. There are 15 residues in the CDR3. CDR1 and CDR2 from the germline V gene are SEHNR and FQNEAQ (reference sequence). CDR3 amino acids: CASSPLGLAGNEQFF.

The chain couples TRBV10-3 to TRBJ2-1. This CDR3 is 15 amino acids long. Looked up from germline, CDR1 is ENHRY and CDR2 is SYGVKD. Here the CDR3 reads CAISESASLVNEQFF.